The 11 T cell receptor beta chains presented below share a single source sample, sequenced in a study of blood T cells in healthy people across ages. Primers used in a second PCR of roughly 7 to 11 cycles were a sample-barcoded 5' primer and a J-beta primer mix. MiXCR, applied by TCRdb to the 5' RACE reads, yields one record per CDR3 protein. Of about 1.6 million distinct CDR3 sequences listed, around 36% were seen once; the top ten hold roughly 10%. The sequencing input was blood. The receptors originated from a woman aged 25-40 years in good health.

The V gene is TRBV15, the J gene TRBJ2-1, with 9 bases lining up with TRBD2. There are 13 residues in the CDR3. Per the germline V gene, CDR1 is LNHNV and CDR2 is YYDKDF (reference sequence). V lost 8 bases and J lost 7; bases outside the gene matches: 6. The CDR3 loop is CATGASGKNEQFF. The CDR3 coding sequence is TGTGCCACCGGAGCTAGCGGGAAAAATGAGCAGTTCTTC. The complete variable domain, with remaining parts taken from reference TRBV15 and TRBJ2-1, reads DAMVIQNPRYQVTQFGKPVTLSCSQTLNHNVMYWYQQKSSQAPKLLFHYYDKDFNNEADTPDNFQSRRPNTSFCFLDIRSPGLGDTAMYLCATGASGKNEQFFGPGTRLTVL.

The chain combines TRBV5-1 with TRBJ1-2; D is undetermined. V gave up 0 bases and J gave up 6 bases, with 12 bases separating them. The CDR3 totals 14 residues. Germline CDR1 reads SGHRS; CDR2 reads YFSETQ. The CDR3 DNA reads as TGCGCCAGCAGCTTGGGACCTGGCATCGATGGCTACACCTTC. It codes for CASSLGPGIDGYTF.

The gene calls are TRBV2 and TRBJ2-3; no firm D call. Germline assignment: CDR1 SNHLY and CDR2 FYNNEI. This CDR3 has 13 residues. V shed 7 bases and J shed 3 bases, with 11 bases lying between them. CDR3 loop: CASNQRTTDTQYF. The CDR3, as DNA: TGTGCCAGCAATCAGCGTACAACAGATACGCAGTATTTT.

This clonotype was seen at least ten times. V and J are TRBV7-2 and TRBJ2-5; unclear D gene. CDR1 SGHTA and CDR2 FQGNSA come from the germline V gene. Trimming cost V 3 bases and J 0 bases, with 5 bases left between them. CDR3 size: 13 residues. The CDR3 nucleotides are TGTGCCAGCAGCTTTGGGGACCAAGAGACCCAGTACTTC. Encoded protein: CASSFGDQETQYF.

This chain connects TRBV7-2 to TRBJ2-6, with D perhaps TRBD1 or TRBD2 (6 bases each). This CDR3 has 23 residues. CDR1 is SGHTA, CDR2 FQGNSA, per germline. The V end was cut by 0 bases, the J end by 0 bases, with 27 bases between. In nucleotides, the CDR3 is TGTACCAGCAGCTTAGCCGATGAGGGAGGAGCGCAGGGGCAAAACTCTGGGGCCAACGTCCTGACTTTC. It specifies CTSSLADEGGAQGQNSGANVLTF.

This clonotype was seen a few times. This chain joins TRBV24-1 and TRBJ2-3; D is uncertain. Germline CDR1 is KGHDR and CDR2 is SFDVKD. The CDR3 totals 13 residues. V was cut by 7 bases and J by 2 bases, with 9 bases left in between. The CDR3 DNA reads as TGTGCCACCAGCCCACAGAACACAGATACGCAGTATTTT. Translated, it gives CATSPQNTDTQYF.

This clonotype was observed a few times. The CDR3 is CASSQLAGGTTDTQYF. CDR3 DNA sequence: TGCGCCAGCAGCCAGCTAGCGGGGGGCACCACAGATACGCAGTATTTT. The V call is TRBV4-1, the J call TRBJ2-3; TRBD2 matches 11 bases. V shed 3 bases and J 2 bases; nucleotides not matched to a gene: 4. CDR1 MGHRA and CDR2 YSYEKL come from the germline V gene. The CDR3 loop spans 16 amino acids.

The V and J genes are TRBV27 and TRBJ2-4; D is possibly TRBD2 (6 bases). Germline V CDR1 and CDR2: MNHEY, SMNVEV (reference sequence). Trimming stripped 5 bases from V and 7 bases from J, with 12 bases between. CDR3 length: 13 amino acids. CDR3 in amino acids: CASSLGLRNIQYF. CDR3 bases: TGTGCCAGCAGTCTAGGACTAAGGAACATTCAGTACTTC.

The genes are TRBV5-1 and TRBJ1-1; TRBD1 agrees at 7 bases. The CDR3 sequence is 14 residues long. The V gene end was trimmed by 1 base and the J gene end by 6 bases; junction bases not matched to a gene: 6. Germline CDR1 is SGHRS and CDR2 is YFSETQ. The CDR3 nucleotides read TGCGCCAGCAGCTTGCAGGGGGGGCAGGCTGAAGCTTTCTTT. Protein product: CASSLQGGQAEAFF.

This clonotype was counted between two and nine times. The chain recombines TRBV15 with TRBJ2-1; D is undetermined. Per the germline V gene, CDR1 is LNHNV and CDR2 is YYDKDF (reference sequence). The CDR3 runs 16 residues. Deletions cut 5 bases from V and 5 bases from J, with 19 bases between. The CDR3 bases are TGTGCCACCAGCCTTTCTGTAGCCCACGTCAACAATGAGCAGTTCTTC. Translation: CATSLSVAHVNNEQFF.

Note on this clonotype: A read error may account for a junction end that differs from germline. This chain links TRBV25-1 with TRBJ1-5; no clear D gene. The length of the CDR3 is 13 residues. CDR1 and CDR2 (germline): MGHDK, SYGVNS. The CDR3 sequence is CASSVNSDQPQHF. DNA of the CDR3: TGTGCCAGCAGCGTAAATAGCGATCAGCCCCAGCATTTT. The whole variable domain, remainder taken from reference TRBV25-1 and TRBJ1-5, is EADIYQTPRYLVIGTGKKITLECSQTMGHDKMYWYQQDPGMELHLIHYSYGVNSTEKGDLSSESTVSRIRTEHFPLTLESARPSHTSQYLCASSVNSDQPQHFGDGTRLSIL.